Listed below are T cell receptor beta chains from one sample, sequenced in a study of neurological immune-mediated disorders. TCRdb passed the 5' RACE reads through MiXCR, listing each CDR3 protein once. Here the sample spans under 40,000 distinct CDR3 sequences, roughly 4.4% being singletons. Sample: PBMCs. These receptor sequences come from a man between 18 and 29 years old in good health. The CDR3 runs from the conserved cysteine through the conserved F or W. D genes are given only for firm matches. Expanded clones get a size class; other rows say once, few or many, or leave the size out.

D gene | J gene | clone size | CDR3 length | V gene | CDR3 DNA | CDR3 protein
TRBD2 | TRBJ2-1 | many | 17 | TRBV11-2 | TGTGCCAGCAGCTTAGCCCCCACTAGCGGGTCCTACAATGAGCAGTTCTTC | CASSLAPTSGSYNEQFF
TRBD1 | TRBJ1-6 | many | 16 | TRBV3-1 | TGTGCCAGCAGCCATGCTCCCGGGACAGGGGGTTCACCCCTCCACTTT | CASSHAPGTGGSPLHF
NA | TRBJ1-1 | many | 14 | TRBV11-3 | TGTGCCAGCAGCTTCTCGAGTACGAACACTGAAGCTTTCTTT | CASSFSSTNTEAFF
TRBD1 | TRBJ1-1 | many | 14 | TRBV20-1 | TGCAGTGCTAGAGATTTGGGACAGGGGGCAGAAGCTTTCTTT | CSARDLGQGAEAFF
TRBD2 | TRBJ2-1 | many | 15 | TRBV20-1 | TGCAGTGCTAGAGGAACTAGCGGGAGGTACAATGAGCAGTTCTTC | CSARGTSGRYNEQFF
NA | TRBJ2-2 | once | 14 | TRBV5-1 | TGCGCCAGCAGCATAGGGAGGGACACAGGGGAGCTGTTTTTT | CASSIGRDTGELFF
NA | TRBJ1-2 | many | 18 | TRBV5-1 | TGCGCCAGCAGCTCAGGATTGACCGTGACGGATCCTAACTATGGCTACACCTTC | CASSSGLTVTDPNYGYTF
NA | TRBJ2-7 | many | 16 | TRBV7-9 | TGTGCCAGCAGCTTTCTTCCCGATGGGATCACCTACGAGCAGTACTTC | CASSFLPDGITYEQYF
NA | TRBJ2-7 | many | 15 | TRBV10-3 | TGTGCCATCAGTGGGTTCGACAGCGACTCCTACGAGCAGTACTTC | CAISGFDSDSYEQYF
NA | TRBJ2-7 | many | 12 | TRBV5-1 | TGCGCCAGCTCCCAAGCAGGGTCCGAGCAGTACTTC | CASSQAGSEQYF
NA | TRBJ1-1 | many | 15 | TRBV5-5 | TGTGCCAGCAGCTCAAAAGGGGGATGGAACACTGAAGCTTTCTTT | CASSSKGGWNTEAFF
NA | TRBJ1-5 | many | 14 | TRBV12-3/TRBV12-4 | TGTGCCAGCAGTTTCCATGGGAGCAATCAGCCCCAGCATTTT | CASSFHGSNQPQHF
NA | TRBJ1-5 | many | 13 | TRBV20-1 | TGCAGTGCTAGAAACAGCTTCAATCAGCCCCAGCATTTT | CSARNSFNQPQHF
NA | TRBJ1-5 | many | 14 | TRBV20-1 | TGCAGTGCTACTCGACAGATAAGCAATCAGCCCCAGCATTTT | CSATRQISNQPQHF
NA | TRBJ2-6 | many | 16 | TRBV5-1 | TGCGCCAGCAGCGAAGTAAAAGACTCTGGGGCCAACGTCCTGACTTTC | CASSEVKDSGANVLTF
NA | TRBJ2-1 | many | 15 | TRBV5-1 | TGCGCCAGCAGCTTGGTACTAGGACCATACAATGAGCAGTTCTTC | CASSLVLGPYNEQFF
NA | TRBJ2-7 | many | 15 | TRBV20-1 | TGCAGTGCTAGAGATCGAACTCACCGCTCCTACGAGCAGTACTTC | CSARDRTHRSYEQYF
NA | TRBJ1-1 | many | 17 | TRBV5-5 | TGTGCCAGTGCCCTCAATCCGAGGGGACTAACGAACACTGAAGCTTTCTTT | CASALNPRGLTNTEAFF
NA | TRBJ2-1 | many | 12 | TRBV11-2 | TGTGCCAGCAGCCCTGGTTTTCGCGAGCAGTTCTTC | CASSPGFREQFF
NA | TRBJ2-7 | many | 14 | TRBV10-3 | TGTGCCATCAGTAGGGAGCTAAGCTCCTACGAGCAGTACTTC | CAISRELSSYEQYF
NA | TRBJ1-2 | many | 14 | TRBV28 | TGTGCCAGCAGTTCGAGTGGCAGGAACTATGGCTACACCTTC | CASSSSGRNYGYTF
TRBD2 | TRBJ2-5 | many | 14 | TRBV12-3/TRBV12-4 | TGTGCCAGCAGTTTAACTAGCGGCCAAGAGACCCAGTACTTC | CASSLTSGQETQYF
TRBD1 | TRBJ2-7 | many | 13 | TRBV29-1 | TGCAGCGTTGAACGGGACAGAGGGTACGAGCAGTACTTC | CSVERDRGYEQYF
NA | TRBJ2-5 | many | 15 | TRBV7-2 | TGTGCCAGCAGCTTAGATCCCCCCCCCCGGGAGACCCAGTACTTC | CASSLDPPPRETQYF
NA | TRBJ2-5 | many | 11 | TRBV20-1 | TGCAGTGCGCCGGGGCAAGAGACCCAGTACTTC | CSAPGQETQYF
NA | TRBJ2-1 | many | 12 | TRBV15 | TGTGCCACCAGCCCTCATGGAGATGAGCAGTTCTTC | CATSPHGDEQFF
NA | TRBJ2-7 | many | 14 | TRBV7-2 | TGTGCCAGCAGCTGGACCGGGGGTGCTTCCGAGCAGTACTTC | CASSWTGGASEQYF
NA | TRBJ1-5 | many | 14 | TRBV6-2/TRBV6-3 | TGTGCCAGCCAGGGGATTAATAGCAATCAGCCCCAGCATTTT | CASQGINSNQPQHF
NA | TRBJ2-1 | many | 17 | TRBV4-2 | TGTGCCAGCAGCCAAACCGAGACGGGGAGCTCCTACAATGAGCAGTTCTTC | CASSQTETGSSYNEQFF
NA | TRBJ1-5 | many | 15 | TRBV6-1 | TGTGCCAGCAGCGCACTCTATGGGAGCAATCAGCCCCAGCATTTT | CASSALYGSNQPQHF
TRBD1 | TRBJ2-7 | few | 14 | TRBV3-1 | TGTGCCAGCAGCCAAGGACAGGGCTCCTACGAGCAGTACTTC | CASSQGQGSYEQYF
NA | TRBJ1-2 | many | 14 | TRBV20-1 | TGCAGTGCTAGTGGCAGCCCTTCTAACTATGGCTACACCTTC | CSASGSPSNYGYTF
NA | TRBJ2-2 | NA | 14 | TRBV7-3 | TGTGCCAGCAGCTTATCAAGGGTGGCCGGGGAGCTGTTTTTT | CASSLSRVAGELFF
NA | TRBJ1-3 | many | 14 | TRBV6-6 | TGTGCCAGCAGTTACGGCAGCTCTGGAAACACCATATATTTT | CASSYGSSGNTIYF
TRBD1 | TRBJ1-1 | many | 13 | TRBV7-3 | TGTGCCAGCAGCTTAGACAGGGACACTGAAGCTTTCTTT | CASSLDRDTEAFF